This T cell receptor (beta chain) was identified in a study of T cell clonotyping in hematopoietic cell transplantation. General study points: Graft donor and pretransplant recipient Inverse Simpson Index values predicted broader posttransplant TCR diversity. Recipient TCR diversity dropped after transplant; expanded clonotypes rose from day 30 to 180.

On this clone: Its antigen is as yet unknown.

CDR1 and CDR2 (germline): SQVTM, ANQGSEA. J was trimmed by 5 bases and V by 5 bases; bases with no gene match: 5. The length of the CDR3 is 13 residues. Some clones are missing from TCRdb's copy, which holds only in-frame ones; the method was immunoSEQ multiplex PCR. The sample has 40,000 to 45,000 clones, 85% to 95% seen once. This clonotype was sampled from a woman aged 50 to 60 in good health. Some clones in this sample may be carry-over from other donors' samples. The gene calls are TRBV29-1 and TRBJ1-1; TRBD1 aligns across 10 bases. Sequenced input: peripheral blood mononuclear cells. CDR3 sequence (DNA): TGCAGCGTTTCGACAGGGGGCAGGACTGAAGCTTTCTTT. Amino acid sequence: CSVSTGGRTEAFF.